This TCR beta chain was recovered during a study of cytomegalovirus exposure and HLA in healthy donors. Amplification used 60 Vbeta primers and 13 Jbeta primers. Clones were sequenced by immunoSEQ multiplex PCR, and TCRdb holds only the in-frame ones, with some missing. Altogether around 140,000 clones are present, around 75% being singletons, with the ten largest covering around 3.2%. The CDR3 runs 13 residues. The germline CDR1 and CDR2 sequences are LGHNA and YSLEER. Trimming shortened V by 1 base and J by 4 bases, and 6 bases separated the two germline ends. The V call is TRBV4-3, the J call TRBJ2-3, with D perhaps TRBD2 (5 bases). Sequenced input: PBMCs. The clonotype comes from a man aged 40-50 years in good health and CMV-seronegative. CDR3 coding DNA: TGCGCCAGCAGCCAAGTCGGGGCAGATACGCAGTATTTT. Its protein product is CASSQVGADTQYF.